These 20 T cell receptor beta chains were all obtained from the same sample, sequenced in a study of T cell responses to AZD1222 COVID-19 vaccine. Repertoires were generated with immunoSEQ multiplex PCR, while TCRdb's copy carries only in-frame clones and drops some. This sample has roughly 15,000 clones, with 60% to 85% found just once. This material consisted of peripheral blood, taken 28 days after the second AZD1222 dose. The receptors were sampled from an adult who received the AZD1222 COVID-19 vaccine.

The chain links TRBV7-9 to TRBJ2-7; 13 nucleotides align to TRBD2. The CDR3 runs 16 residues. Germline loops: CDR1 SEHNR, CDR2 FQNEAQ (reference sequence). V lost 4 bases, J lost 4 bases, and 7 bases stayed unmatched. CDR3 DNA sequence: TGTGCCAGCAGCTCCGGGACTAGCGGGGTGCCTTACGAGCAGTACTTC. It specifies CASSSGTSGVPYEQYF.

This rearrangement joins TRBV5-4 to TRBJ2-7, with a weak D call TRBD1 (6 bases). The germline V gene has CDR1 SGHNT and CDR2 YYREEE (reference sequence). CDR3 size: 14 residues. The V end lost 2 bases, the J end lost 2 bases, and 11 bases lay between the germline ends. CDR3 sequence reads: CASSFIGQPYEQYF. CDR3 DNA sequence: TGTGCCAGCAGCTTCATAGGACAGCCCTACGAGCAGTACTTC.

This sequence joins TRBV21-1 and TRBJ2-3. TRBV21-1 is a known pseudogene. This CDR3 region has 13 residues. CDR3 loop: CASPKGRTDTQYF. The CDR3 DNA is TGTGCCAGCCCCAAGGGGAGAACAGATACGCAGTATTTT.

The J gene is TRBJ2-1, the V gene TRBV19, with 8 bases identical to TRBD2. V lost 7 bases and J lost 6; bases outside the gene matches: 8. The V gene's germline CDR1 is LNHDA and CDR2 SQIVND (reference sequence). This CDR3 spans 14 amino acids. The CDR3 region is CASKKGTRSNEQFF. For the CDR3, the DNA is TGTGCCAGTAAAAAAGGGACTAGGTCCAATGAGCAGTTCTTC.

This chain links TRBV30 with TRBJ2-7; 8 bases align to TRBD1. J was trimmed by 0 bases and V by 8 bases; bases with no gene match: 12. Germline assignment: CDR1 GTSNPN and CDR2 SVGIG (reference sequence). The CDR3 covers 15 residues. The CDR3, as DNA: TGTGCCAGGGCCCACGGACAGGGACGCTCCTACGAGCAGTACTTC. This codes for CARAHGQGRSYEQYF.

The genes are TRBV7-9 and TRBJ2-2; D is tentatively TRBD1 or TRBD2 (6 bases each). Germline CDR1 reads SEHNR; CDR2 reads FQNEAQ (reference sequence). V gave up 8 bases and J gave up 4 bases, with 11 bases separating them. The CDR3 covers 13 residues. The CDR3 spells CASGGRSTGELFF. CDR3 bases: TGTGCCAGCGGGGGGCGAAGCACCGGGGAGCTGTTTTTT.

The chain recombines TRBV30 with TRBJ2-7; TRBD2 agrees at 9 bases. Germline-derived CDR1 and CDR2 are GTSNPN and SVGIG (reference sequence). The CDR3 covers 11 residues. Germline trimming cut 5 bases from V and 6 bases from J; bases unmatched to any gene: 2. For the CDR3, the DNA is TGTGCCTGGGCGGGGGGGGCCGAGCAGTACTTC. It codes for CAWAGGAEQYF. Using reference TRBV30 and TRBJ2-7 for the parts outside the CDR3, the full variable domain is SQTIHQWPATLVQPVGSPLSLECTVEGTSNPNLYWYRQAAGRGLQLLFYSVGIGQISSEVPQNLSASRPQDRQFILSSKKLLLSDSGFYLCAWAGGAEQYFGPGTRLTVT.

V usage is TRBV9 and J usage is TRBJ1-5, with D possibly being TRBD1 (5 bases). Germline-derived CDR1 and CDR2 are SGDLS and YYNGEE. This CDR3 contains 15 residues. V shed 0 bases and J shed 5 bases, with 12 bases lying between them. As DNA, the CDR3 is TGTGCCAGCAGCGTAGGGGCAGGGACGGATCAGCCCCAGCATTTT. It is translated as CASSVGAGTDQPQHF.

The J gene is TRBJ1-1, the V gene TRBV4-3; D uncertain. Germline CDR1 is LGHNA and CDR2 is YSLEER. The CDR3 spans 15 residues. V lost 0 bases, J lost 5 bases, and 13 bases lay in between. This CDR3 is CASSQDYFPSTEAFF. CDR3 DNA sequence: TGCGCCAGCAGCCAAGACTACTTCCCCTCAACTGAAGCTTTCTTT.

The chain links TRBV13 to TRBJ2-1, with 8 bases that match TRBD1. CDR3 length: 13 amino acids. The trim removed 6 bases at V and 7 bases at J, leaving 5 bases unmatched. Per germline, CDR1 PRHDT and CDR2 FYEKMQ (reference sequence). CDR3 nucleotides: TGTGCCAGCAGTCTCCAGGGGGCGAATGAGCAGTTCTTC. It yields the protein CASSLQGANEQFF.

The chain uses TRBV29-1 and TRBJ2-5; TRBD1 aligns across 11 bases. CDR3 length: 14 residues. V shed 6 bases, J shed 4 bases, and the junction held 7 bases outside the gene matches. Germline assignment: CDR1 SQVTM and CDR2 ANQGSEA. The CDR3 coding sequence is TGCAGCGTGGGCTGGGACAGGGGGAGAGAGACCCAGTACTTC. It codes for CSVGWDRGRETQYF.

The rearrangement joins TRBV6-1 to TRBJ1-1; D is possibly TRBD1 (5 bases). Trimming removed 0 bases from V and 1 base from J, with 12 bases in between. CDR1 and CDR2 from the germline V gene are MNHNS and SASEGT. The CDR3 sequence is 16 residues long. Here the CDR3 DNA reads TGTGCCAGCAGTGAAGCGCAGGGAGCCGGGAACACTGAAGCTTTCTTT. Residues: CASSEAQGAGNTEAFF.

Only one count was recorded for this clone. The chain links TRBV4-1 to TRBJ2-1, with no clear D. The V gene lost 1 base and the J gene lost 6 bases, with 4 bases spanning the gap. Per the germline V gene, CDR1 is MGHRA and CDR2 is YSYEKL. This CDR3 region has 12 residues. As DNA, the CDR3 is TGCGCCAGCAGCCAAGGGGGCAATGAGCAGTTCTTC. It is translated as CASSQGGNEQFF.

V usage is TRBV28 and J usage is TRBJ1-3, with 9 bases that match TRBD1. This CDR3 contains 17 residues. Germline V gene sequence: CDR1 MDHEN, CDR2 SYDVKM. V lost 5 bases to trimming and J lost 2 bases; unmatched junction nucleotides: 10. CDR3 amino acids: CASSPGTGIGAGNTIYF. In DNA form, the CDR3 reads TGTGCCAGCAGTCCCGGGACAGGGATCGGAGCTGGAAACACCATATATTTT.

The gene calls are TRBV27 and TRBJ1-3, with a possible D match to TRBD1 (5 bases). V dropped 5 bases and J dropped 0 bases, with 11 bases sitting between them. Germline V gives CDR1 MNHEY, CDR2 SMNVEV (reference sequence). CDR3 size: 15 residues. The CDR3 DNA is TGTGCCAGCAGTCCTTCAGGGAACTCTGGAAACACCATATATTTT. This encodes CASSPSGNSGNTIYF.

This chain links TRBV7-6 with TRBJ1-1; D is ambiguous. The germline gives CDR1 SGHVS, CDR2 FNYEAQ. V was shortened by 1 base and J by 6 bases, with 12 bases between the two germline ends. The CDR3 has 14 amino acids. This chain's CDR3 is CASSLGREKAEAFF. The DNA of the CDR3 is TGTGCCAGCAGCTTAGGTCGGGAGAAGGCTGAAGCTTTCTTT.

This clone was counted a single time. CDR3 protein: CASSPPRAAGGLFF. As DNA, the CDR3 is TGTGCCAGCAGCCCTCCCAGGGCAGCGGGGGGTCTGTTCTTC. This chain connects TRBV7-2 to TRBJ2-1, with TRBD2 matching 9 bases. The CDR3 has 14 amino acids. With 5 bases clipped from V and 15 bases from J, the junction kept 14 bases outside the gene matches. The germline V gene encodes CDR1 SGHTA and CDR2 FQGNSA.

The V call is TRBV11-2, the J call TRBJ1-6; 11 bases are a match to TRBD1. With 1 base clipped from V and 9 bases from J, the junction kept 5 bases outside the gene matches. Per germline, CDR1 SGHAT and CDR2 FQNNGV. This CDR3 contains 16 residues. CDR3 DNA: TGTGCCAGCAGCTTAGGACCGGGACAGGGGGGTTCACCCCTCCACTTT. Its translation: CASSLGPGQGGSPLHF. Using reference TRBV11-2 and TRBJ1-6 for the parts outside the CDR3, the full variable domain is EAGVAQSPRYKIIEKRQSVAFWCNPISGHATLYWYQQILGQGPKLLIQFQNNGVVDDSQLPKDRFSAERLKGVDSTLKIQPAKLEDSAVYLCASSLGPGQGGSPLHFGNGTRLTVT.

This clone appeared once. V gene TRBV29-1 combines with J gene TRBJ2-5, with TRBD1 matching over 7 bases. The CDR3 is 13 amino acids. V trimming: 5 bases; J trimming: 1 base; junction bases outside the gene matches: 4. Looked up from germline, CDR1 is SQVTM and CDR2 is ANQGSEA. The CDR3 DNA reads TGCAGCGTTATGGGACAGCTCCAAGAGACCCAGTACTTC. Translated: CSVMGQLQETQYF.

The J gene is TRBJ1-5, the V gene TRBV28, with D hard to call. CDR3 length equals 12 residues. Germline V gives CDR1 MDHEN, CDR2 SYDVKM. V gave up 2 bases and J gave up 9 bases, with 8 bases separating them. CDR3 loop: CASSLSEGPQHF. The CDR3 coding sequence is TGTGCCAGCAGTTTAAGCGAGGGGCCCCAGCATTTT.